This paragraph covers one T cell receptor (beta chain) sequence. Its antigen is still unknown. The PCR used 60 Vbeta and 13 Jbeta primers. Here immunoSEQ multiplex PCR was the method, and the copy in TCRdb shows in-frame clones only, minus some. In all, the sample yields some 120,000 clones. These data belong to a study of cytomegalovirus exposure and HLA in healthy donors. The germline V gene has CDR1 SGHTA and CDR2 FQGTGA. J lost 4 bases, V lost 2 bases, and 7 bases had no gene match. CDR3 size: 16 residues. Study observations and caveats: There was a cluster of highly shared sequence variants that was likely a sequencing artifact.

The V and J genes are TRBV7-3 and TRBJ2-1; TRBD2 aligns across 8 bases. Sample: PBMCs. The TCR was taken from a man aged 40-55 years in good health and CMV-seropositive. The CDR3 region has the DNA TGTGCCAGCAGCTTATCCAGCGGGAGTAGATACAATGAGCAGTTCTTC. It yields the protein CASSLSSGSRYNEQFF.